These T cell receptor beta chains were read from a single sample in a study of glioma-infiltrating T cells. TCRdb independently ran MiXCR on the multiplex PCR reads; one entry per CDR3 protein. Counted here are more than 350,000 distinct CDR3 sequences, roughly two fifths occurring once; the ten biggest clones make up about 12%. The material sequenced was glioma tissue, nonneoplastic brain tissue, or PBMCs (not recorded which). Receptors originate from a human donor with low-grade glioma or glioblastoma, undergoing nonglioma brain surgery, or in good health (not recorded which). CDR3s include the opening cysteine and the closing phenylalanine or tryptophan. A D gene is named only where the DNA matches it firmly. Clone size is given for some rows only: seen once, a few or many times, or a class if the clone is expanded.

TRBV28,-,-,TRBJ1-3,TGTGCCAGCAGTTTATTCGGGGGGCGGTACGGAAACACCATATATTTT,CASSLFGGRYGNTIYF
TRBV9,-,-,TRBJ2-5,TGTGCCAGCAGCGTAGCGGGAGCGGCGGAGACCCAGTACTTC,CASSVAGAAETQYF
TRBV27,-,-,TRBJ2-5,TGTGCCAGCAGTTCGTCGGACCGACTAGCAGGGGGGACCCTGTACTTC,CASSSSDRLAGGTLYF
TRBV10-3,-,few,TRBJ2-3,TGTGCCTCCAGTAGTGCGGAACCTAGCACAGATACGCAGTATTTT,CASSSAEPSTDTQYF
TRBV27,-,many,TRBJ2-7,TGTGCCAGCACCCCGGGCAGGGGCTACGAGCAGTACTTC,CASTPGRGYEQYF
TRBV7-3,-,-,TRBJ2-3,TGTGCCAGCAGCTTTTCCCGGTGGGATACGCAGTATTTT,CASSFSRWDTQYF
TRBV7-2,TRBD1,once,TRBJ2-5,TGTGTCAGCAGCAACAGGGGCACTCTTCTCGGAGAGACCCAGTACTTC,CVSSNRGTLLGETQYF
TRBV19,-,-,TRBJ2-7,TGTGCCAGTAGTATAGGACGGGGGTCAGCCTACGAGCAGTACTTC,CASSIGRGSAYEQYF
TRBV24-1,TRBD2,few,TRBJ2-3,TGTGCCACCGGGACTAGCGGGACCAGCACAGATACGCAGTATTTT,CATGTSGTSTDTQYF
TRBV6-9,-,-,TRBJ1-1,TGTGACAGCAGTTCCCTAGGGGCGAACACTGAAGCTTTCTTT,CDSSSLGANTEAFF